The 27 T cell receptor beta chains in this list originate from one sample, sequenced in a study of blood T cells in healthy people across ages. Sample-barcoded 5' priming and a J-beta primer mix drove a second PCR of roughly 6 to 12 cycles. TCRdb fed the 5' RACE reads into MiXCR, producing one record per CDR3 protein. The data contain about 780,000 distinct CDR3 sequences, more than 35% of them singletons. Sequencing was carried out using blood. The receptors were sampled from a man older than 75 in good health.

The genes are TRBV3-1 and TRBJ1-2; no clear D gene. Germline loops: CDR1 LGHDT, CDR2 YNNKEL (reference sequence). The CDR3 spans 14 residues. V shed 0 bases and J shed 8 bases, with 13 bases lying between them. CDR3 sequence reads: CASSQDWSSEGYTF. The CDR3 coding sequence is TGTGCCAGCAGCCAAGATTGGAGTTCGGAAGGCTACACCTTC.

This chain connects TRBV7-2 to TRBJ1-2; perhaps TRBD1 as D (6 bases). The CDR3 length is 13 residues. Trimming removed 2 bases at V and 6 bases at J, with 10 bases between. The germline V gene encodes CDR1 SGHTA and CDR2 FQGNSA. CDR3 amino acids: CASSLQGWDGYTF. Written as DNA, the CDR3 is TGTGCCAGCAGCTTACAGGGGTGGGATGGCTACACCTTC.

Many counts were recorded for this clonotype. This chain connects TRBV4-2 to TRBJ1-1; no clear D gene. Looked up from germline, CDR1 is LGHNA and CDR2 is YNFKEQ. The CDR3 is made up of 15 amino acids. Trimming left V 1 base short and J 1 base short, with 10 bases between. The CDR3 spells CASSQGSSQNTEAFF. The CDR3 DNA reads TGTGCCAGCAGCCAAGGTTCTAGCCAGAACACTGAAGCTTTCTTT.

About this clonotype: At one of its ends the junction is not consistent with the germline gene, which may arise from a read error. The rearrangement joins TRBV7-2 to TRBJ2-3; D may match TRBD1 or TRBD2 (5 bases each). The CDR3 spans 14 residues. Germline CDR1 reads SGHTA; CDR2 reads FQGNSA. CDR3 nucleotides: TGTGCCAGCAGCTTATTGGGACCCACGGATACGCTGTATTTT. Its protein is CASSLLGPTDTLYF.

A few counts support this clonotype. The chain recombines TRBV7-9 with TRBJ2-1, with 12 bases that match TRBD2. Trimming took 5 bases from V and 7 from J; bases not matched to a gene: 9. The length of the CDR3 is 16 residues. Germline-derived CDR1 and CDR2 are SEHNR and FQNEAQ (reference sequence). The CDR3 sequence is CASSQTSGRLRNEQFF. CDR3 DNA: TGTGCCAGCAGCCAAACTAGCGGGAGGCTAAGGAATGAGCAGTTCTTC.

In nucleotides, the CDR3 is TGTGCCTGGAATGATCAGGGCGAGGGAGAAAAACTGTTTTTT. Translating it yields CAWNDQGEGEKLFF. The chain is built from TRBV30 and TRBJ1-4; tentative D call: TRBD1 (5 bases). This CDR3 region has 14 residues. Germline loops: CDR1 GTSNPN, CDR2 SVGIG (reference sequence). V lost 4 bases and J 8 bases, leaving 17 bases between the germline ends. The full variable domain, its missing parts supplied by reference TRBV30 and TRBJ1-4, is SQTIHQWPATLVQPVGSPLSLECTVEGTSNPNLYWYRQAAGRGLQLLFYSVGIGQISSEVPQNLSASRPQDRQFILSSKKLLLSDSGFYLCAWNDQGEGEKLFFGSGTQLSVL.

The chain joins TRBV20-1 to TRBJ2-1; D not certain. Germline V gene lookup returns CDR1 DFQATT and CDR2 SNEGSKA (reference sequence). Trimming cost V 0 bases and J 0 bases, with 15 bases left between them. This CDR3 contains 17 residues. CDR3 region: CSARDYLRSGSYNEQFF. The CDR3 region has the DNA TGCAGTGCTAGAGATTATTTACGTTCAGGCTCCTACAATGAGCAGTTCTTC.

This clonotype was found a few times. The chain joins TRBV20-1 to TRBJ2-5; D possibly corresponds to TRBD2 (5 bases). The V end was cut by 1 base, the J end by 5 bases, with 14 bases between. The CDR3 extends over 14 amino acids. Germline V CDR1 and CDR2: DFQATT, SNEGSKA (reference sequence). The CDR3 is CSARGLRRGETQYF. The DNA of the CDR3 is TGCAGTGCTAGAGGTCTCCGGAGAGGGGAGACCCAGTACTTC.

The sample holds a few counts of this clonotype. The chain is built from TRBV12-3 or TRBV12-4 and TRBJ2-4, with a possible D match to TRBD1 (6 bases). The CDR3 consists of 13 residues. V was trimmed by 8 bases and J by 6 bases, leaving 14 bases between them. The CDR3 is CASGGEDRNIQYF. In DNA, the CDR3 is TGTGCCAGCGGGGGTGAGGACAGAAACATTCAGTACTTC.

The V and J genes are TRBV9 and TRBJ2-6; 8 nucleotides agree with TRBD1. The CDR3 runs to 17 residues. Germline-derived CDR1 and CDR2 are SGDLS and YYNGEE. V shed 2 bases, J shed 1 base, and the junction held 5 bases outside the gene matches. This CDR3 is CASSVSGGASGANVLTF. DNA of the CDR3: TGTGCCAGCAGCGTTTCAGGGGGCGCTTCTGGGGCCAACGTCCTGACTTTC.

The chain carries TRBV28 and TRBJ2-3; D possibly corresponds to TRBD2 (6 bases). The CDR3 is 14 residues long. Germline assignment: CDR1 MDHEN and CDR2 SYDVKM. The V end was cut by 5 bases, the J end by 2 bases, with 11 bases between. Here the CDR3 DNA reads TGTGCCAGCAGTAGGGCGGGAATCACAGATACGCAGTATTTT. The encoded protein is CASSRAGITDTQYF.

In the case of this clonotype: Just one base apart from a much larger clone, this may be a read error. The CDR3 DNA follows: TGTGCCAGCAGCGTGGGGAATTATGGGGAGCAGTACTTC. It specifies CASSVGNYGEQYF. The chain links TRBV7-3 to TRBJ2-7; D gene ambiguous. Germline assignment: CDR1 SGHTA and CDR2 FQGTGA. The CDR3 extends over 13 amino acids. V was clipped by 5 bases and J by 7 bases, with 15 bases between them.

This clonotype was seen repeatedly, ten times or more. The V gene is TRBV7-2, the J gene TRBJ2-5; a weak D match, TRBD1 (5 bases). The CDR3 covers 15 residues. V was pared by 2 bases and J by 2 bases, with 12 bases between. In germline, CDR1 is SGHTA, CDR2 FQGNSA. CDR3: CASSLRTTTQETQYF. The DNA for the CDR3 is TGTGCCAGCAGCTTAAGGACAACTACTCAAGAGACCCAGTACTTC.

This clonotype was seen a single time. The chain carries TRBV29-1 and TRBJ2-7; tentative D call: TRBD1 (6 bases). V lost 5 bases to trimming and J lost 2 bases, with 13 bases between them. From germline, CDR1 is SQVTM and CDR2 ANQGSEA. This CDR3 contains 13 residues. CDR3 in DNA: TGCAGCGTTACCGGACAGTTTGCCTACGAGCAGTACTTC. Protein sequence: CSVTGQFAYEQYF.

V is TRBV7-2 and J is TRBJ2-5; TRBD1 agrees at 10 bases. With the DNA end fitting TRBJ2-7 better, the J assignment may be wrong. The CDR3 is 15 residues long. Germline-derived CDR1 and CDR2 are SGHTA and FQGNSA. As DNA, the CDR3 is TGTGCCAGCAGCCAACGGACAGGGGGGGCCTACGAGCAGTACTTC. It translates to CASSQRTGGAYEQYF.

Only a few counts were recorded for this clonotype. The chain carries TRBV29-1 and TRBJ1-2; D unclear. The CDR3 is 12 amino acids. The germline V gene encodes CDR1 SQVTM and CDR2 ANQGSEA. Between the trimmed V and J ends, which lost 8 bases and 4 bases, there was a span of 14 bases. For the CDR3, the DNA is TGCAGCCACTTCCTACTGGGCTATGGCTACACCTTC. Residues: CSHFLLGYGYTF.

This clonotype was seen a handful of times. The J gene is TRBJ2-5, the V gene TRBV5-6, with a possible D match to TRBD1 (6 bases). Per germline, CDR1 SGHDT and CDR2 YYEEEE. V was cut by 0 bases and J by 5 bases, with 17 bases left in between. The CDR3 sequence is 16 residues long. CDR3 in amino acids: CASSLGLLTGLETQYF. DNA of the CDR3: TGTGCCAGCAGCTTGGGCCTTCTAACAGGGTTGGAGACCCAGTACTTC.

In regard to this clonotype: Given a much more abundant clone one base away, this may be a read error. This chain joins TRBV20-1 and TRBJ2-3; D is unclear. Trimming removed 4 bases at V and 0 bases at J, with 14 bases between. Germline lookup yields CDR1 DFQATT and CDR2 SNEGSKA (reference sequence). The length of the CDR3 is 15 residues. Here the CDR3 DNA reads TGCAGTGCTAAAGATGCTGCCAGAAGCACAGATACGCAGTATTTT. Amino acid sequence: CSAKDAARSTDTQYF.

This clonotype has a single count. Its ends do not fully match the called genes, so a read error is possible. The chain recombines TRBV6-6 with TRBJ2-1; 7 bases align to TRBD2. The CDR3 sequence is 14 residues long. Germline CDR1 reads MNHNY; CDR2 reads SVGAGI (reference sequence). This CDR3 reads CASRNGGSHNEPFF. DNA for the CDR3: TGTGCCAGCAGAAACGGCGGGAGCCACAATGAGCCGTTCTTC.

This clonotype came up once. V gene TRBV9 combines with J gene TRBJ2-2; TRBD2 matches at 7 bases. Trimming removed 1 base from V and 1 base from J; junction bases left unmatched: 4. This CDR3 contains 16 residues. In germline, CDR1 is SGDLS, CDR2 YYNGEE. The CDR3 DNA reads as TGTGCCAGCAGCGTATTGTCTAGCGGGAACACCGGGGAGCTGTTTTTT. It encodes CASSVLSSGNTGELFF.

Many counts were recorded for this clonotype. The chain combines TRBV29-1 with TRBJ2-3; D might be TRBD1 or TRBD2, each matching 5 bases. Germline CDR1 SQVTM, CDR2 ANQGSEA. Trimming removed 4 bases at V and 0 bases at J, with 11 bases between. The CDR3 sequence is 14 residues long. Here the CDR3 reads CSVVPRESTDTQYF. CDR3 DNA sequence: TGCAGCGTTGTACCCAGGGAGAGCACAGATACGCAGTATTTT.

In its sample, this clonotype was seen a few times. J is TRBJ2-1 and V is TRBV7-6, with D hard to call. The CDR3 is 13 residues long. V lost 8 bases and J 8 bases, leaving 16 bases between the germline ends. Germline V lookup: CDR1 SGHVS, CDR2 FNYEAQ. CDR3 DNA: TGTGCCAGCGGGCCATCAGCTGATTATGAGCAGTTCTTC. Amino acids: CASGPSADYEQFF.

The CDR3 DNA sequence: TGCAGCGTTGCGTCCGGGACAGGGAGCTACGAGCAGTACTTC. As protein: CSVASGTGSYEQYF. The chain uses TRBV29-1 and TRBJ2-7; 9 bases fit TRBD1. The CDR3 totals 14 residues. V lost 4 bases to trimming and J lost 3 bases; unmatched junction nucleotides: 7. CDR1 SQVTM and CDR2 ANQGSEA come from the germline V gene.

As regards this clonotype: Germline is not matched at one junction end, which may reflect a read error. The genes are TRBV7-7 and TRBJ2-2; D possibly uses TRBD1 or TRBD2 (5 bases each). Germline V gene lookup returns CDR1 SSHAT and CDR2 FNYEAQ (reference sequence). CDR3 size: 15 residues. The chain's CDR3 is CASSPGTPRTGELFF. CDR3 DNA sequence: TGTGCTAGCAGCCCCGGGACCCCGAGAACCGGGGAGCTGTTTTTT.

This clonotype has more than one count but fewer than ten. The V and J genes are TRBV5-5 and TRBJ1-6, with a weak D call TRBD1 (6 bases). The CDR3 extends over 14 amino acids. Germline CDR1 is SGHKS and CDR2 is YYEKEE (reference sequence). The ends were cut back, 4 bases at V and 11 bases at J, with 16 bases in the middle. The CDR3 protein is CASSGGSGAPPLHF. The DNA of the CDR3 is TGTGCCAGCAGCGGGGGATCAGGGGCCCCACCCCTCCACTTT.

This chain links TRBV12-3 or TRBV12-4 with TRBJ2-1; TRBD2 might be the D (6 bases). V gave up 8 bases and J gave up 6 bases, with 17 bases separating them. This CDR3 has 14 residues. CDR3 amino acids: CASRRGSGFNEQFF. The DNA for the CDR3 is TGTGCCAGCCGAAGGGGTAGCGGCTTCAATGAGCAGTTCTTC.

The J gene is TRBJ2-1, the V gene TRBV27; 13 bases are shared with TRBD2. CDR3 length: 18 amino acids. V lost 5 bases to trimming and J lost 7 bases; unmatched junction nucleotides: 14. CDR1 and CDR2 from the germline V gene are MNHEY and SMNVEV (reference sequence). CDR3 in DNA: TGTGCCAGCAGTCCTTATGGTACGACTAGCGGGAGGTTGAATGAGCAGTTCTTC. Translating it yields CASSPYGTTSGRLNEQFF.